This record looks at one T cell receptor beta chain sequence and its context. These data come from a study of blood T cell repertoires in COVID-19. Study in general: From the United States, Italy and Spain came samples of acute and convalescent COVID-19. The cDNA or gDNA used as material had been derived from T cells, B-cell-depleted T cells, or PBMCs.

Germline CDR1 and CDR2: MDHEN and SYDVKM. The J segment lost 2 bases and the V segment lost 6 bases, leaving 4 bases of the junction unmatched. The CDR3 covers 14 residues. In the authors' methods: The authors estimated nucleated cell counts from reference gene primer amplification. Profiling relied on immunoSEQ multiplex PCR, and the TCRdb table lists in-frame clones only, not all of them. That table supplies the V and J calls and clone size; D and trimming were determined from the DNA. The table lists some 110,000 clones, 85% to 90% of them singletons. The chain joins TRBV28 to TRBJ2-7; 10 positions match TRBD1. The sample comprised peripheral blood. The TCR originated in a man aged 45-65 years with acute or convalescent COVID-19. As DNA, the CDR3 is TGTGCCAGCAGGACCGGGACAGGGGCCTACGAGCAGTACTTC. Amino acid sequence: CASRTGTGAYEQYF.